The 27 T cell receptor beta chains given below trace back to one sample, sequenced in a study of patients and donors after allogeneic stem cell transplantation. TCRdb independently ran MiXCR on the RT-PCR reads; one entry per CDR3 protein. The sample includes 87,000 or so distinct CDR3 sequences, approximately 5% of them seen just once. The specimen was blood, either unsorted or a sorted T cell fraction (not recorded which). These receptors all come from a human donor who was either an allogeneic HSCT recipient or a stem cell or donor lymphocyte infusion donor (not recorded which). It is not recorded whose cells these are; they may come from a transplant donor.

This clonotype was counted at least ten times. V is TRBV10-2 and J is TRBJ2-3; 13 positions match TRBD2. Per the germline V gene, CDR1 is WSHSY and CDR2 is SAAADI. Trimming removed 6 bases from V and 3 bases from J; junction bases left unmatched: 12. The CDR3 length is 18 residues. CDR3 sequence reads: CASRDLHLTSGRTDTQYF. CDR3 nucleotides: TGCGCCAGCAGAGACCTACACCTGACTAGCGGGAGGACAGATACGCAGTATTTT.

Many counts were recorded for this clonotype. The V and J genes are TRBV28 and TRBJ2-3, with TRBD2 matching over 8 bases. Germline lookup yields CDR1 MDHEN and CDR2 SYDVKM. Trimming at V came to 6 bases and at J to 5 bases, leaving 7 bases not matched to a gene. This CDR3 has 14 residues. The chain's CDR3 is CASSPTSAGDTQYF. As DNA, the CDR3 is TGTGCCAGCAGCCCGACTAGCGCGGGAGATACGCAGTATTTT.

This clonotype was counted ten times or more. The genes are TRBV29-1 and TRBJ2-7; TRBD2 might be the D (6 bases). The CDR3 loop spans 13 amino acids. The V gene's germline CDR1 is SQVTM and CDR2 ANQGSEA. With 7 bases removed from V and 9 bases from J, the gap between germline ends came to 22 bases. This CDR3 reads CSAQLAGGDGQYF. The DNA for the CDR3 is TGCAGCGCCCAACTGGCGGGCGGGGACGGGCAGTACTTC.

There are a few counts of this clonotype. This sequence joins TRBV11-1 and TRBJ2-3; 8 nucleotides align to TRBD1. Germline V gene lookup returns CDR1 SGHAT and CDR2 FQDESV (reference sequence). Unmatched junction bases numbered 11, after V lost 2 bases and J lost 4 bases. CDR3 length: 17 residues. The CDR3 region is CASSLTPPGGNADTQYF. CDR3 DNA: TGTGCCAGCAGCTTAACGCCTCCAGGGGGCAACGCAGATACGCAGTATTTT.

In this sample, this clonotype turned up many times. This sequence joins TRBV10-3 and TRBJ2-1, with TRBD1 as a possible D gene (6 bases). The V end lost 3 bases, the J end lost 0 bases, and 12 bases lay between the germline ends. The CDR3 totals 16 residues. The V gene's germline CDR1 is ENHRY and CDR2 SYGVKD. CDR3 DNA sequence: TGTGCCATCAGTGATCCGAGGACAGTCTCCTACAATGAGCAGTTCTTC. It codes for CAISDPRTVSYNEQFF.

This clonotype counts as medium-sized. As DNA, the CDR3 is TGTGCCATCAGTGAGTCGGGGAACACTGAAGCTTTCTTT. Protein: CAISESGNTEAFF. The rearrangement uses TRBV10-3 and TRBJ1-1; unclear D gene. CDR3 length: 13 amino acids. Between the trimmed V and J ends, which lost 0 bases and 1 base, there was a span of 3 bases. Germline loops: CDR1 ENHRY, CDR2 SYGVKD.

This clonotype was seen at least ten times. This sequence joins TRBV9 and TRBJ2-7; maybe TRBD1 (6 bases). Germline V lookup: CDR1 SGDLS, CDR2 YYNGEE. There are 15 residues in the CDR3. Deletions cut 0 bases from V and 2 bases from J, with 12 bases between. This CDR3 reads CASSVEGTNTYEQYF. CDR3 DNA: TGTGCCAGCAGCGTAGAGGGGACAAACACCTACGAGCAGTACTTC.

The rearrangement links TRBV4-2 to TRBJ1-5; 7 nucleotides agree with TRBD1. The CDR3 runs 14 residues. The trim removed 3 bases at V and 11 bases at J, leaving 10 bases unmatched. Germline V gene data show CDR1 as LGHNA and CDR2 as YNFKEQ. The CDR3 spells CASSQTGSAIAQHF. CDR3 sequence (DNA): TGTGCCAGCAGCCAGACAGGGTCCGCCATCGCCCAGCATTTT.

Details on this clonotype: As the CDR3 is not closed by the conserved phenylalanine or tryptophan, this likely results from a read error. The chain is built from TRBV5-5 and TRBJ2-7; 9 nucleotides agree with TRBD1. The CDR3 consists of 15 residues. Unmatched junction bases numbered 9, after V lost 3 bases and J lost 5 bases. Germline V gene sequence: CDR1 SGHKS, CDR2 YYEKEE (reference sequence). The DNA of the CDR3 is TGTGCCAGCAGCTGGGGACAGGGTTTGAAAAACGAGCAGTACTCC. It is translated as CASSWGQGLKNEQYS.

The chain uses TRBV11-2 and TRBJ1-1; TRBD1 agrees at 7 bases. Germline values: CDR1 SGHAT, CDR2 FQNNGV. CDR3 length equals 15 residues. J gave up 4 bases and V 5 bases, and 10 bases lay outside the gene matches. This CDR3 is CASSPRNRGTTEAFF. The CDR3 nucleotides are TGTGCCAGCAGCCCGAGAAACAGGGGTACCACTGAAGCTTTCTTT.

This clonotype occurred many times. The chain uses TRBV7-8 and TRBJ2-7; 9 bases match TRBD1. V trimming: 5 bases; J trimming: 4 bases; junction bases outside the gene matches: 6. Per the germline V gene, CDR1 is SGHVS and CDR2 is FQNEAQ. This CDR3 has 14 amino acids. CDR3 region: CASSPSDRGYEQYF. DNA for the CDR3: TGTGCCAGCAGCCCCTCGGACAGGGGATACGAGCAGTACTTC.

There are many counts of this clonotype. One end of the junction fails to match germline, which may point to a read error. The chain carries TRBV3-1 and TRBJ1-2; TRBD1 might be the D (5 bases). Germline loops: CDR1 LGHDT, CDR2 YNNKEL (reference sequence). This CDR3 contains 14 residues. The CDR3, as DNA: TGTGCCAGCAGCCAAGATACGGGGGTCTATGGCTACACTTTC. This sequence encodes CASSQDTGVYGYTF.

This clonotype has a count of ten or more. This chain uses TRBV6-1 with TRBJ2-1; possibly TRBD2 for D (5 bases). CDR3 length: 16 amino acids. Per germline, CDR1 MNHNS and CDR2 SASEGT. Trimming pared 6 bases from V and 0 bases from J, leaving 15 bases between. CDR3 region: CASRGSGGGSYNEQFF. CDR3 nucleotide sequence: TGTGCCAGCAGGGGGTCCGGAGGTGGCTCCTACAATGAGCAGTTCTTC.

With respect to this clonotype: A much larger clone lies one base from this, so it may be a read error. The chain combines TRBV10-3 with TRBJ2-7; D is tentatively TRBD1 or TRBD2 (5 bases each). This CDR3 contains 10 residues. Trimming left V 3 bases short and J 11 bases short, with 8 bases between. Per the germline V gene, CDR1 is ENHRY and CDR2 is SYGVKD. Written as DNA, the CDR3 is TGTGCCATCAGTGATGAGGGGAAGTACTTC. Its translation is CAISDEGKYF.

This clonotype was seen repeatedly, ten times or more. V usage is TRBV5-1 and J usage is TRBJ2-7; 7 bases fit TRBD2. The CDR3 runs 15 residues. The J segment lost 2 bases and the V segment lost 1 base, leaving 6 bases of the junction unmatched. Germline CDR1 is SGHRS and CDR2 is YFSETQ. The CDR3 DNA sequence: TGCGCCAGCAGCTTGTCGGCGGGAGCCACCTACGAGCAGTACTTC. Protein product: CASSLSAGATYEQYF. Full variable domain (missing parts from reference TRBV5-1 and TRBJ2-7): KAGVTQTPRYLIKTRGQQVTLSCSPISGHRSVSWYQQTPGQGLQFLFEYFSETQRNKGNFPGRFSGRQFSNSRSEMNVSTLELGDSALYLCASSLSAGATYEQYFGPGTRLTVT.

In this sample, this clonotype turned up a few times. The chain uses TRBV3-1 and TRBJ2-6; TRBD1 agrees at 7 bases. In germline, CDR1 is LGHDT, CDR2 YNNKEL (reference sequence). The CDR3 covers 18 residues. After removal of 7 bases from V and 0 bases from J, the junction contained 12 bases not matched to a gene. The CDR3 loop reads CASTRRQGRDSGANVLTF. CDR3 sequence (DNA): TGTGCCAGCACACGTAGACAGGGTCGCGACTCTGGGGCCAACGTCCTGACTTTC. Full variable domain (outside the CDR3, taken from reference TRBV3-1 and TRBJ2-6): DTAVSQTPKYLVTQMGNDKSIKCEQNLGHDTMYWYKQDSKKFLKIMFSYNNKELIINETVPNRFSPKSPDKAHLNLHINSLELGDSAVYFCASTRRQGRDSGANVLTFGAGSRLTVL.

This clonotype was seen only a few times. The chain links TRBV6-6 to TRBJ1-5; a weak D match, TRBD1 (5 bases). Per germline, CDR1 MNHNY and CDR2 SVGAGI (reference sequence). The CDR3 is 13 residues long. Trimming took 6 bases from V and 3 from J, leaving 9 bases between them. Here the CDR3 reads CASRIGANQPQHF. The CDR3 DNA sequence: TGTGCCAGCAGGATTGGGGCCAATCAGCCCCAGCATTTT.

This clonotype appeared many times. The chain combines TRBV4-1 with TRBJ1-1; TRBD1 matches at 7 bases. Germline values: CDR1 MGHRA, CDR2 YSYEKL. J gave up 7 bases and V 0 bases, and 8 bases lay outside the gene matches. CDR3 size: 15 residues. The CDR3 loop is CASSQDPQGGNEAFF. CDR3 sequence (DNA): TGCGCCAGCAGCCAAGATCCCCAGGGGGGAAATGAAGCTTTCTTT.

The genes are TRBV4-2 and TRBJ2-2, with 7 bases lining up with TRBD1. Germline assignment: CDR1 LGHNA and CDR2 YNFKEQ. The CDR3 contains 17 residues. V shed 0 bases and J 0 bases; nucleotides not matched to a gene: 4. The CDR3 spells CASSQDWQGANTGELFF. The CDR3 region has the DNA TGTGCCAGCAGCCAAGATTGGCAGGGGGCGAACACCGGGGAGCTGTTTTTT.

In its sample, this clonotype was seen many times. V gene TRBV5-1 combines with J gene TRBJ2-7; 9 nucleotides align to TRBD1. Germline lookup yields CDR1 SGHRS and CDR2 YFSETQ. The trim removed 4 bases at V and 4 bases at J, leaving 9 bases unmatched. The CDR3 has 15 residues. The CDR3 protein is CASSHSPGQGYEQYF. DNA for the CDR3: TGCGCCAGCAGCCATTCTCCGGGACAGGGTTACGAGCAGTACTTC.

The CDR3 DNA reads TGTGCCAGCAGCCCTGGGGGGAGACAGGGAATCTATGGCTACACCTTC. Protein product: CASSPGGRQGIYGYTF. The J gene is TRBJ1-2, the V gene TRBV5-4, with TRBD1 identical over 7 bases. J was trimmed by 4 bases and V by 4 bases; bases with no gene match: 13. The CDR3 is 16 amino acids. Germline V CDR1 and CDR2: SGHNT, YYREEE (reference sequence).

This chain uses TRBV5-4 with TRBJ2-3, with 8 bases identical to TRBD2. Germline CDR1 and CDR2: SGHNT and YYREEE (reference sequence). CDR3 length: 16 residues. The ends lost 4 bases at V and 0 bases at J; junction bases unmatched: 7. DNA for the CDR3: TGTGCCAGCAGCCCCGGGGCGGGGGGAAGCACAGATACGCAGTATTTT. Its translation is CASSPGAGGSTDTQYF.

This clonotype was seen ten or more times. The rearrangement uses TRBV12-3 or TRBV12-4 and TRBJ2-3, with D perhaps TRBD1 or TRBD2 (6 bases each). V lost 4 bases to trimming and J lost 2 bases, with 10 bases between them. The CDR3 totals 14 residues. CDR3 nucleotides: TGTGCCAGCAGTTGGGGGGCCCCCACAGATACGCAGTATTTT. Protein: CASSWGAPTDTQYF.

This clonotype was recorded many times. A junction boundary mismatches the germline segment, possibly from a read error. In nucleotides, the CDR3 is TGTGCTAGCAGCTCCGGGGGGGCCGTGGAGACCCAGTACTTC. The encoded protein is CASSSGGAVETQYF. The chain employs TRBV7-7 and TRBJ2-5, with 8 bases matching TRBD2. The germline V gene encodes CDR1 SSHAT and CDR2 FNYEAQ (reference sequence). CDR3 length equals 14 residues. Filled out from reference TRBV7-7 and TRBJ2-5, the complete variable domain reads GAGVSQSPRYKVTKRGQDVTLRCDPISSHATLYWYQQALGQGPEFLTYFNYEAQPDKSGLPSDRFSAERPEGSISTLTIQRTEQRDSAMYRCASSSGGAVETQYFGPGTRLLVL.

The chain joins TRBV5-4 to TRBJ2-5; 7 bases are a match to TRBD1. Trimming took 2 bases from V and 0 from J; bases not matched to a gene: 4. CDR1 is SGHNT, CDR2 YYREEE, per germline (reference sequence). This CDR3 comprises 15 residues. Written as DNA, the CDR3 is TGTGCCAGCAGCTTAGGGACAGCGGACCAAGAGACCCAGTACTTC. This sequence encodes CASSLGTADQETQYF.

This clonotype was detected many times. The V gene is TRBV3-1, the J gene TRBJ2-3; D ambiguous. The CDR3 consists of 14 residues. Germline lookup yields CDR1 LGHDT and CDR2 YNNKEL (reference sequence). V lost 0 bases to trimming and J lost 6 bases, with 10 bases between them. The CDR3: CASSQDLLGDTQYF. CDR3 coding DNA: TGTGCCAGCAGCCAAGACCTTTTGGGGGATACGCAGTATTTT.

There are many counts of this clonotype. The chain joins TRBV12-3 or TRBV12-4 to TRBJ1-1; D is perhaps TRBD1 (5 bases). This CDR3 is built from 16 residues. V was shortened by 6 bases and J by 4 bases, with 21 bases between the two germline ends. The CDR3 nucleotides are TGTGCCAGCAGCCCAGGGCAGATGCTATCAGGCACTGAAGCTTTCTTT. Residues: CASSPGQMLSGTEAFF.